Here is one TCR beta chain with its context. Per the study methods: Estimated nucleated cell counts came from reference gene primer amplification. Sequenced by immunoSEQ multiplex PCR; TCRdb stores in-frame clones only, minus some. V, J and clone size are those of that table, while D and trimming were read from the DNA. Here the sample spans around 160,000 clones, approximately 80% being singletons. CDR1 is SGHTA and CDR2 is FQGNSA in the germline V gene. The length of the CDR3 is 12 residues. V lost 5 bases, J lost 6 bases, and 9 bases lay in between. This entry comes from a study of blood T cell repertoires in COVID-19. Turning to the study itself: Sites across the United States, Italy and Spain contributed samples from acute and convalescent COVID-19. T cells, B-cell-depleted T cells, or PBMCs supplied cDNA or gDNA.

Sequences were obtained from peripheral blood. This rearrangement joins TRBV7-2 to TRBJ2-3; D gene ambiguous. The clonotype originates from a man aged 55-75 years with active or convalescent COVID-19. This CDR3 is CASSPSGDTQYF. The CDR3, as DNA: TGTGCCAGCAGCCCCTCTGGCGATACGCAGTATTTT.